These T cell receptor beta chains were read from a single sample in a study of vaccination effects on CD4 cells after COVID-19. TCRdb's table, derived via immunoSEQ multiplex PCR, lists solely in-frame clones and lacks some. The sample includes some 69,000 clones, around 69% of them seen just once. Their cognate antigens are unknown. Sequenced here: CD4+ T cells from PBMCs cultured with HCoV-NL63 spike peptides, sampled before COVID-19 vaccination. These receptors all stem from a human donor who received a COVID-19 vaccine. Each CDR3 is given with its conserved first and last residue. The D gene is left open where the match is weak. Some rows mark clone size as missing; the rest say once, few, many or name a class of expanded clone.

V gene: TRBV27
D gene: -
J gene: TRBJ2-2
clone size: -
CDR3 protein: CASNQRASYRTGELFF
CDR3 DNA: TGTGCCAGTAACCAACGGGCCTCATATCGAACCGGGGAGCTGTTTTTT

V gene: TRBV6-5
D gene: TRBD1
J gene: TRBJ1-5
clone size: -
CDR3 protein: CASSTDRGVQPQHF
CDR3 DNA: TGTGCCAGCAGTACCGACAGGGGGGTCCAGCCCCAGCATTTT

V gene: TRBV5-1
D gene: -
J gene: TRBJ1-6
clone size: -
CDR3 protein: CASRSEYNSPLHF
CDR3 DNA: TGCGCCAGCCGTTCGGAGTATAATTCACCCCTCCACTTT

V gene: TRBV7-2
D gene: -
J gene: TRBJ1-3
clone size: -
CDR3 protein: CASSPKVWGGSGNTIYF
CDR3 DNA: TGTGCCAGCAGCCCGAAAGTATGGGGCGGCTCTGGAAACACCATATATTTT

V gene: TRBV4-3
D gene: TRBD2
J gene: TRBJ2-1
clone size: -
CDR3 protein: CASSPPTSGPYNEQFF
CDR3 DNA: TGCGCCAGCAGCCCACCGACTAGCGGCCCCTACAATGAGCAGTTCTTC

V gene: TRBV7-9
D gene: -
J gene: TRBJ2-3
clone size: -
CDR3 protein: CASSPSSDTQYF
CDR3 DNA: TGTGCCAGCAGCCCGTCGTCAGATACGCAGTATTTT

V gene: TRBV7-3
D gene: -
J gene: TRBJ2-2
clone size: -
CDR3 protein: CASSPGRNGELFF
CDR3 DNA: TGTGCCAGCAGCCCCGGGCGGAACGGGGAGCTGTTTTTT

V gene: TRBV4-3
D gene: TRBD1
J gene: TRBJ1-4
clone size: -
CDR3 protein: CASSQDWDRAFSNEKLFF
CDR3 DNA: TGCGCCAGCAGCCAAGATTGGGACAGGGCCTTCTCTAATGAAAAACTGTTTTTT

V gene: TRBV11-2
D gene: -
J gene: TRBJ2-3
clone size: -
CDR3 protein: CASSSRERGRLDTQYF
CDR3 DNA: TGTGCCAGCAGCTCACGGGAGAGGGGGCGCTTGGATACGCAGTATTTT

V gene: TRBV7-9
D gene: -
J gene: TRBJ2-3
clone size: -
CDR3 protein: CASSLRGGANTQYF
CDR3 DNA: TGTGCCAGCAGCTTAAGGGGGGGCGCGAATACGCAGTATTTT

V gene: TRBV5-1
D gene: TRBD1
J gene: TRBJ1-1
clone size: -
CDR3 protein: CASSETGENTEAFF
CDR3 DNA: TGCGCCAGCAGCGAAACAGGGGAGAACACTGAAGCTTTCTTT

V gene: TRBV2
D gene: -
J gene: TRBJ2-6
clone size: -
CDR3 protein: CASSPGLGANVLTF
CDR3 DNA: TGTGCCAGCAGTCCAGGGCTCGGGGCCAACGTCCTGACTTTC

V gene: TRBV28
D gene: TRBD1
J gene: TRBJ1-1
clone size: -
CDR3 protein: CASIITGGKAFF
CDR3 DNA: TGTGCCAGCATTATAACAGGGGGAAAAGCTTTCTTT

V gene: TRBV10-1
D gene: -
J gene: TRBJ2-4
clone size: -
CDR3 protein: CASSEEGISKNIQYF
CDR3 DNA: TGCGCCAGCAGTGAGGAGGGAATTTCGAAAAACATTCAGTACTTC

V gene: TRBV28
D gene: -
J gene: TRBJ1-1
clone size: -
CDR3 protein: CASSRGGASAEAFF
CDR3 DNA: TGTGCCAGCAGCCGGGGGGGGGCGAGCGCTGAAGCTTTCTTT

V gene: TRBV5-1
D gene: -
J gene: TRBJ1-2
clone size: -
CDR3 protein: CASSFLGDGYTF
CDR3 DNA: TGCGCCAGCAGCTTTTTAGGGGATGGCTACACCTTC

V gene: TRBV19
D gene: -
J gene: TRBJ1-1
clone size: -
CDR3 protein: CASKKNTEAFF
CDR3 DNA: TGTGCCAGTAAAAAGAACACTGAAGCTTTCTTT

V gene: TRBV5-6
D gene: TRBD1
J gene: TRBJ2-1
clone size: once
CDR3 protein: CASSLAGQGANEQFF
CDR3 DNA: TGTGCCAGCAGCTTGGCGGGACAGGGGGCAAATGAGCAGTTCTTC

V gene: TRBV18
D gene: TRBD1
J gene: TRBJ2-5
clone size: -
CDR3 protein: CASSPGRDRGPSGIQETQYF
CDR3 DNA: TGTGCCAGCTCACCGGGCAGGGACAGGGGGCCTAGCGGGATACAAGAGACCCAGTACTTC

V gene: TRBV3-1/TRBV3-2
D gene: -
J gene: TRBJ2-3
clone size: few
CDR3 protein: CASSQEAVPQYF
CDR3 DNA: TGTGCCAGCAGCCAAGAAGCGGTCCCGCAGTATTTT

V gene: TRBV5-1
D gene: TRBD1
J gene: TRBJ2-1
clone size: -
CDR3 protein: CASSFLMTGSYNEQFF
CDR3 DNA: TGCGCCAGCAGCTTCTTGATGACAGGGTCCTACAATGAGCAGTTCTTC

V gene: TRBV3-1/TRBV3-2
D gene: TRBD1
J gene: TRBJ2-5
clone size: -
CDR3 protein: CASSQGRPGAGGGETQYF
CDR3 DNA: TGTGCCAGCAGCCAAGGCCGTCCGGGGGCAGGGGGCGGGGAGACCCAGTACTTC

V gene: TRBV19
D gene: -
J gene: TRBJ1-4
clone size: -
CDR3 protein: CASSPTKGLRGEKLFF
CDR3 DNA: TGTGCCAGTAGCCCCACCAAAGGGTTAAGAGGGGAAAAACTGTTTTTT

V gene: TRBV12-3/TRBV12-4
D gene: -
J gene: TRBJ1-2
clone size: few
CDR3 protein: CASSSSRYGYTF
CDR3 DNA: TGTGCCAGCAGTTCGTCTAGGTATGGCTACACCTTC

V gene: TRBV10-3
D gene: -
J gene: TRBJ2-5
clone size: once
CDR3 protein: CATGDRLQETQYF
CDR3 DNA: TGTGCCACCGGTGACAGACTACAAGAGACCCAGTACTTC

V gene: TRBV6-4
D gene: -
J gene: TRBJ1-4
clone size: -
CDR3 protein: CASSAGDRRKLFF
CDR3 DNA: TGTGCCAGCAGCGCCGGGGACCGAAGAAAACTGTTTTTT

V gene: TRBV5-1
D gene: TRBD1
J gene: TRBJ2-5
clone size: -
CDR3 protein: CASSLEPVSGGTQYF
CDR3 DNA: TGCGCCAGCAGCTTGGAACCGGTTTCAGGGGGGACCCAGTACTTC

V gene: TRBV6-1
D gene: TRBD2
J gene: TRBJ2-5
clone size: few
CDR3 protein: CASSVGGTSVPKTQYF
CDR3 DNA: TGTGCCAGCAGTGTTGGTGGGACTAGCGTCCCTAAGACCCAGTACTTC

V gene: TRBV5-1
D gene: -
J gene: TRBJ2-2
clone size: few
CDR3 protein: CASSKDRANTGELFF
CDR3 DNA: TGCGCCAGCAGTAAGGACAGAGCGAACACCGGGGAGCTGTTTTTT

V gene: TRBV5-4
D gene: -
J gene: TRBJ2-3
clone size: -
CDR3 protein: CASSRPYTDTQYF
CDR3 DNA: TGTGCCAGCAGCCGCCCCTACACAGATACGCAGTATTTT

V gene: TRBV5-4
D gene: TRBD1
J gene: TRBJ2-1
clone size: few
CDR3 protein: CASSHDRGGDEQFF
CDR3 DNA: TGTGCCAGCAGCCACGACAGGGGCGGGGATGAGCAGTTCTTC

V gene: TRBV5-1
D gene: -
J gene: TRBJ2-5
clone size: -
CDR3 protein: CASSFNQETQYF
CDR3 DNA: TGCGCCAGCAGCTTCAACCAAGAGACCCAGTACTTC

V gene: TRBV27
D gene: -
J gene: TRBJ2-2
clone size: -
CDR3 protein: CASISGVTGELFF
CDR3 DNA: TGTGCCAGCATCTCCGGGGTGACCGGGGAGCTGTTTTTT

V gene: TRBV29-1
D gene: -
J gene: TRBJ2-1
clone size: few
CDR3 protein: CSFTPSGAYSYNEQFF
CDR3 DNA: TGCAGCTTCACCCCGTCGGGGGCCTACTCCTACAATGAGCAGTTCTTC

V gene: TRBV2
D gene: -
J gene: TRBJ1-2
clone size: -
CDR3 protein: CAILQGYGYTF
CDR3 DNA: TGTGCCATCCTACAGGGCTATGGCTACACCTTC

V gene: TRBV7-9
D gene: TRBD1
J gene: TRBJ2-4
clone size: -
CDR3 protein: CASSQRYLDRGAKNIQYF
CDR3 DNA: TGTGCCAGCAGCCAAAGATACCTTGACAGGGGAGCCAAAAACATTCAGTACTTC

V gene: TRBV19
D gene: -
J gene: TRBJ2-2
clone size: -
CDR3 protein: CASSSTAGTRHPGELFF
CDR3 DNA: TGTGCCAGTAGTTCGACGGCCGGGACTCGTCACCCTGGGGAGCTGTTTTTT

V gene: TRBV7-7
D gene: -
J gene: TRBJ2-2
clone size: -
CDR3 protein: CASSRSTGELFF
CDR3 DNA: TGTGCCAGCAGTCGTAGCACCGGGGAGCTGTTTTTT

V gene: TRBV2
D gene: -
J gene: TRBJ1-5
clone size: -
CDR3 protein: CASSDSSSNQPQHF
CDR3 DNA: TGTGCCAGCAGTGATAGTTCTAGCAATCAGCCCCAGCATTTT

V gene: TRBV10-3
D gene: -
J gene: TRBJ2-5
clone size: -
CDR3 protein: CAISESTGVQETQYF
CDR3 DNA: TGTGCCATCAGTGAGTCCACCGGGGTCCAAGAGACCCAGTACTTC